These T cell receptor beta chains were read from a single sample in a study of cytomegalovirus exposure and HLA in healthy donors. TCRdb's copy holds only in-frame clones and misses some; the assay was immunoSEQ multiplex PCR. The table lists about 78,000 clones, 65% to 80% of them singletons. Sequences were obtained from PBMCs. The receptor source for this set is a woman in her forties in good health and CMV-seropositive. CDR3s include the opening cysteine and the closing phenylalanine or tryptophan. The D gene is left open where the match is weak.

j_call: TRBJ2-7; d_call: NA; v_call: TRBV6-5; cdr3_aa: CASSNGGTREQYF
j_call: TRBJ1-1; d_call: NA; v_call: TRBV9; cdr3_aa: CASKGTEGTEAFF
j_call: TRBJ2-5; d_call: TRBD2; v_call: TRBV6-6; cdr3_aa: CASSTGLASQETQYF
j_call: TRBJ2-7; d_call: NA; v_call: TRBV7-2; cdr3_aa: CASSFDEGGEQYF
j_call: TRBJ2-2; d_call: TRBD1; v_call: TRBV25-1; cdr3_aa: CASSGTTGTGNTGELFF
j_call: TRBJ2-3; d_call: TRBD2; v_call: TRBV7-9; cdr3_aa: CASSSTSGGWDTQYF
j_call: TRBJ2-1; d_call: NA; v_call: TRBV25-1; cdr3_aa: CASSLSGYWNEQFF
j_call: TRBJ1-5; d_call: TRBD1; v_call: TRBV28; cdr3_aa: CASSLRTGGSNQPQHF
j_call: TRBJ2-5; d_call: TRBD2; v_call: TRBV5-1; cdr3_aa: CASSWTSGGIQETQYF
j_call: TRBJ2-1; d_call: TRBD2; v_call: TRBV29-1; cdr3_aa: CSVEETSSGNEQFF
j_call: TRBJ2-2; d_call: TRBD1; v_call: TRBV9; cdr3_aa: CASSRTGTNTGELFF
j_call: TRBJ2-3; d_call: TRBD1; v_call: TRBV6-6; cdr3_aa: CASNTRQGRGDTQYF